This T cell receptor (beta chain) was obtained from a study of cytomegalovirus exposure and HLA in healthy donors. Study summary: The study placed approximately 81% of its approximately 400 genotyped donors in the Caucasian-associated ancestry cluster.

Broader study findings: Segments of the TCR beta V type were, in most cases, productive about 87% or about 30% of the time in an earlier analysis. CMV serostatus was the sole immune exposure data available. Prediction of most subjects' HLA-A and HLA-B alleles by TCR beta sequences was reportedly accurate.

It was with 60 Vbeta and 13 Jbeta primers that the PCR ran. TCRdb's table, derived via immunoSEQ multiplex PCR, lists solely in-frame clones and lacks some. The sample has 95,000 to 100,000 clones, 65% to 80% seen once. In the case of this clone: Its antigen is unknown.

This TCR derives from a man aged 50-59 years in good health and CMV-seronegative. Sequencing was done on a sample of PBMCs.

CDR3 region: CASSIPRGGSPLHF. The CDR3 nucleotides are TGTGCCAGTAGTATCCCGAGGGGAGGGTCACCCCTCCACTTT. The rearrangement joins TRBV19 to TRBJ1-6; possible D gene TRBD1, 5 bases. Trimming cost V 3 bases and J 10 bases, with 13 bases left between them. The length of the CDR3 is 14 residues. Germline V lookup: CDR1 LNHDA, CDR2 SQIVND (reference sequence). Full variable domain (remainder filled in from reference TRBV19 and TRBJ1-6): DGGITQSPKYLFRKEGQNVTLSCEQNLNHDAMYWYRQDPGQGLRLIYYSQIVNDFQKGDIAEGYSVSREKKESFPLTVTSAQKNPTAFYLCASSIPRGGSPLHFGNGTRLTVT.